Presented here are 12 T cell receptor beta chains from one specimen sequenced in a study of shared clonotypes between healthy human individuals. Produced via immunoSEQ multiplex PCR; TCRdb's table is partial and in-frame only. This table has 2 million to 2.5 million clones, approximately 94% appearing once. CD45RO negativity and positive selection for CCR7 defined naive CD8 cells, a population that excluded terminally differentiated effector memory CD45RA+ cells. The sample taken for sequencing was naive CD8+ T cells from PBMCs. These receptors originate from a man between 18 and 29 years old in good health. Some clones in this sample may be carry-over from other donors' samples.

This clone showed up just once. This chain connects TRBV27 to TRBJ1-2; no definite D call. Germline V gene sequence: CDR1 MNHEY, CDR2 SMNVEV (reference sequence). The CDR3 covers 13 residues. Trimming took 6 bases from V and 4 from J, leaving 12 bases between them. The CDR3 DNA reads as TGTGCCAGCAGCCGAACAGCCGCCTATGGCTACACCTTC. The encoded protein is CASSRTAAYGYTF.

The CDR3: CASSLREGSDEQFF. CDR3 nucleotide sequence: TGTGCCAGCAGCTTGCGGGAGGGTAGCGATGAGCAGTTCTTC. This chain connects TRBV11-3 to TRBJ2-1; 9 bases line up with TRBD2. Per the germline V gene, CDR1 is SGHNT and CDR2 is YENEEA. The CDR3 runs 14 residues. Unmatched junction bases numbered 5, after V lost 3 bases and J lost 8 bases.

This chain connects TRBV7-3 to TRBJ2-3; 10 bases line up with TRBD2. The CDR3 length is 16 residues. V was pared by 4 bases and J by 4 bases, with 8 bases of the junction left unmatched. Germline V gene data show CDR1 as SGHTA and CDR2 as FQGTGA. CDR3 coding DNA: TGTGCCAGCAGCTCCCTAGCGGGGGAGGCGGCAGATACGCAGTATTTT. Protein product: CASSSLAGEAADTQYF.

This chain links TRBV18 with TRBJ2-2, with 10 bases identical to TRBD1. J gave up 3 bases and V 3 bases, and 7 bases lay outside the gene matches. The CDR3 contains 17 residues. Germline V gives CDR1 KGHSH, CDR2 LQKENI. Written as DNA, the CDR3 is TGTGCCAGCTCACCCACCGGGACAGGGGAATACACCGGGGAGCTGTTTTTT. This encodes CASSPTGTGEYTGELFF.

V usage is TRBV28 and J usage is TRBJ1-2; 7 nucleotides match TRBD1. The CDR3 spans 14 residues. V was pared by 7 bases and J by 2 bases, with 7 bases of the junction left unmatched. CDR1 MDHEN and CDR2 SYDVKM come from the germline V gene. The DNA for the CDR3 is TGTGCCAGCACTTTGGGGGGACAGAACTATGGCTACACCTTC. This gives the protein CASTLGGQNYGYTF.

J is TRBJ2-1 and V is TRBV7-6, with a possible D match to TRBD1 (5 bases). The germline V gene encodes CDR1 SGHVS and CDR2 FNYEAQ. V shed 0 bases and J shed 14 bases, with 11 bases lying between them. CDR3 length: 12 amino acids. The CDR3 region is CASSLALGREFF. The CDR3 DNA reads TGTGCCAGCAGCTTAGCGCTGGGGCGTGAGTTCTTC.

This chain connects TRBV18 to TRBJ2-3, with 7 bases identical to TRBD1. V lost 4 bases, J lost 2 bases, and 18 bases stayed unmatched. This CDR3 has 19 amino acids. The germline gives CDR1 KGHSH, CDR2 LQKENI. CDR3: CASSLLSPRGRLATDTQYF. The CDR3 DNA is TGTGCCAGCTCACTCCTCTCTCCTAGGGGGCGATTGGCCACAGATACGCAGTATTTT.

The gene calls are TRBV7-7 and TRBJ2-5, with TRBD2 identical over 11 bases. With V trimmed by 5 bases and J by 2 bases, 13 bases remained unmatched. The CDR3 has 18 amino acids. CDR1 and CDR2 (germline): SSHAT, FNYEAQ (reference sequence). DNA for the CDR3: TGTGCCAGCAGCCCAGTCGGGGGACTAGCGGAGATACAAGAGACCCAGTACTTC. Translation: CASSPVGGLAEIQETQYF. Supplemented by reference TRBV7-7 and TRBJ2-5, the full variable domain reads GAGVSQSPRYKVTKRGQDVTLRCDPISSHATLYWYQQALGQGPEFLTYFNYEAQPDKSGLPSDRFSAERPEGSISTLTIQRTEQRDSAMYRCASSPVGGLAEIQETQYFGPGTRLLVL.

The chain links TRBV7-9 to TRBJ2-7; TRBD1 matches at 10 bases. J gave up 6 bases and V 5 bases, and 10 bases lay outside the gene matches. Germline CDR1 is SEHNR and CDR2 is FQNEAQ (reference sequence). There are 15 residues in the CDR3. DNA for the CDR3: TGTGCCAGCAGCATTCCGGGACAGGGGCTTATCGAGCAGTACTTC. This gives the protein CASSIPGQGLIEQYF.

This clone showed up just once. V gene TRBV6-5 combines with J gene TRBJ1-2; 8 bases fit TRBD1. The germline gives CDR1 MNHEY, CDR2 SVGAGI. The CDR3 contains 15 residues. The V and J ends lost 2 bases and 7 bases, in that order; junction bases with no gene match: 9. The CDR3 coding sequence is TGTGCCAGCAGTTACCGGGGGCAGGGGGCGAGTGGCTACACCTTC. Its translation: CASSYRGQGASGYTF.

V usage is TRBV28 and J usage is TRBJ1-5; 9 positions match TRBD1. V trimming: 7 bases; J trimming: 2 bases; junction bases outside the gene matches: 3. Per germline, CDR1 MDHEN and CDR2 SYDVKM. CDR3 length: 14 amino acids. The CDR3 DNA reads TGTGCCAGCACCAGGACAGGGGGCAATCAGCCCCAGCATTTT. It is translated as CASTRTGGNQPQHF.

The chain recombines TRBV7-9 with TRBJ2-7; D not certain. V was trimmed by 4 bases and J by 6 bases, leaving 10 bases between them. The CDR3 runs 12 residues. From germline, CDR1 is SEHNR and CDR2 FQNEAQ (reference sequence). CDR3 DNA: TGTGCCAGCAGCTATGACTCGACCGAGCAGTACTTC. It codes for CASSYDSTEQYF.